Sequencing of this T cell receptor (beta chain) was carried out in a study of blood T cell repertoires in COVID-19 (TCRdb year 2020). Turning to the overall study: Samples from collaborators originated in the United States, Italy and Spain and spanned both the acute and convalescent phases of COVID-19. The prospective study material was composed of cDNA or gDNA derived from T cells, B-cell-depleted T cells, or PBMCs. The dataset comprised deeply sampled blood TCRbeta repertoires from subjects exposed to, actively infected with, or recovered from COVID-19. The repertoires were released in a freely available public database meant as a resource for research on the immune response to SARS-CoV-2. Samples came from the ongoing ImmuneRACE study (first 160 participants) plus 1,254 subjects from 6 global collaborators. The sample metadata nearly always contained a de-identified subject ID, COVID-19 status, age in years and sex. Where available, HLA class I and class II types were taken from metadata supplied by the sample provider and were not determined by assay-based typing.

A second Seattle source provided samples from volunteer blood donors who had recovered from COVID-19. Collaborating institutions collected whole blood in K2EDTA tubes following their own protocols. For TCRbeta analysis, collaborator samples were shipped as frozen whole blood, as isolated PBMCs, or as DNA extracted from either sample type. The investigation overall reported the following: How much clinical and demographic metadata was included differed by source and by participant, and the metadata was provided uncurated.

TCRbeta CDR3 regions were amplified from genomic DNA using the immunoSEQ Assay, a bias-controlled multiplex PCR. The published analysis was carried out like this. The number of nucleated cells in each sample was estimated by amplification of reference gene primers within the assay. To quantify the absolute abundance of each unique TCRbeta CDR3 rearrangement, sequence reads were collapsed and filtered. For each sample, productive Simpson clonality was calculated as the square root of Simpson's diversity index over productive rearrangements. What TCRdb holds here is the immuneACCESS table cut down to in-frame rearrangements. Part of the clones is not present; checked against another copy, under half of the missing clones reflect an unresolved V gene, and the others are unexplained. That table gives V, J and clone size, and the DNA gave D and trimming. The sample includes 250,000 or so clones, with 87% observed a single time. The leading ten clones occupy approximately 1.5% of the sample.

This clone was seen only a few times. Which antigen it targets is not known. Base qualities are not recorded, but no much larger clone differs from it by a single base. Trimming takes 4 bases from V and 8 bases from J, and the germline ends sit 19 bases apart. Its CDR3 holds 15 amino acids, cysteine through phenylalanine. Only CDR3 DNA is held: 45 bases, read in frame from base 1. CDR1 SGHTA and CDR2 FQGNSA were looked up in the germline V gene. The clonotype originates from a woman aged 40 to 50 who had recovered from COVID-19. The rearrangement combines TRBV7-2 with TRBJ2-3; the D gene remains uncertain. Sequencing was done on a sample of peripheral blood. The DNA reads TGTGCCAGCAGCTCCCCGTACCTATTAATTGTTACGCAGTATTTT. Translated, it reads CASSSPYLLIVTQYF.